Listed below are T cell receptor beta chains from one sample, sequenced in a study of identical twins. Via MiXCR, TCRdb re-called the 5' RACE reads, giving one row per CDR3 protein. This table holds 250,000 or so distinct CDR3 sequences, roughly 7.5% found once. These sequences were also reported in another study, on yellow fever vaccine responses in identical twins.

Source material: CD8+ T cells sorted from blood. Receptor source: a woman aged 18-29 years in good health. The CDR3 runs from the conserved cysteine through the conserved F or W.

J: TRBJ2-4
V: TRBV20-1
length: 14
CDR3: CSARAGTAKNIQYF

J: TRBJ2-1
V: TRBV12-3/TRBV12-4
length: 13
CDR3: CASSLDQREEQFF

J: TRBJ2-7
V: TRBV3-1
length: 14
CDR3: CASSPGLAAVEQYF

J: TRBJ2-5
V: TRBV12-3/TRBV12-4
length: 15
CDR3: CASSPTTGGTETQYF

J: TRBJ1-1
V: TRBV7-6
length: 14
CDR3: CASSSAGGNGEAFF

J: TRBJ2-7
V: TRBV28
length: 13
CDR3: CASKRRGKGEQYF

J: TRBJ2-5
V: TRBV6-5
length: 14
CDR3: CASSYLQIQETQYF

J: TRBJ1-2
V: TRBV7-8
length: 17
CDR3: CASSLGGRAFLNYGYTF

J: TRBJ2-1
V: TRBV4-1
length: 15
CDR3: CASSQVGQFSDEQFF

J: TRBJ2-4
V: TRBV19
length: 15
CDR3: CASSILGRAKNIQYF

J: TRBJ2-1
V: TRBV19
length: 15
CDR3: CASSIQAGGADEQFF

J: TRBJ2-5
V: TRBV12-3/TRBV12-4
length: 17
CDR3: CASSSQPGGQGAKTQYF

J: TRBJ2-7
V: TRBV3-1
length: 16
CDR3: CASSQEGTSRNYEQYF

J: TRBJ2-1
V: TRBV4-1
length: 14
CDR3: CASSQDRGDNEQFF

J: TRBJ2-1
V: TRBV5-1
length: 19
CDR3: CASRGTPQGGESSYNEQFF

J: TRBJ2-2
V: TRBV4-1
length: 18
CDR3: CASSQRDTGGPLTGELFF

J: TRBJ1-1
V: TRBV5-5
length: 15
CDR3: CASSLDLASGAEAFF

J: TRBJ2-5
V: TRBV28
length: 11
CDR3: CASSPRETQYF

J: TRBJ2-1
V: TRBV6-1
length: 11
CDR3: CASSVQLAQFF

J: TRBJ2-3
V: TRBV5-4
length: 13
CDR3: CASSFGWGDTQYF

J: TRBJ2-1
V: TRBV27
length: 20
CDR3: CASSLSFGVWGARSYNEQFF

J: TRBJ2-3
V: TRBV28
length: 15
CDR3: CASSWTGGLTDTQYF

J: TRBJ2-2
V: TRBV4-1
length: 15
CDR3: CASSHPQGATGELFF

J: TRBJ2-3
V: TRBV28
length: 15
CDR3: CASSLYAGGTDTQYF

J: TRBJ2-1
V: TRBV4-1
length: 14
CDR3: CASSRPGDYNEQFF

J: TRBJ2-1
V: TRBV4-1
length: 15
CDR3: CASSQRRTGDDEQFF

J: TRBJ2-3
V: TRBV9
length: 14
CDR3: CASGGNGDTDTQYF

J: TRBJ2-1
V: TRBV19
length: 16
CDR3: CASSIYEGQGYNEQFF

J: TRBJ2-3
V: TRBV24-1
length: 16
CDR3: CATSDLTPESPDTQYF

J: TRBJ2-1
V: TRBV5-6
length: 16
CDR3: CASSLAPGLAGNEQFF

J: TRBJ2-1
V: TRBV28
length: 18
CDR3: CASSLSSDGGHSYNEQFF

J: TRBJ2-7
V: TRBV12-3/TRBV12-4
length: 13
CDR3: CASSADSLGEQYF

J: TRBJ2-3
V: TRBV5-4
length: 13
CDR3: CASSNGGADTQYF

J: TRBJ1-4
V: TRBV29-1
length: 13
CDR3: CSVEKVSSEKLFF

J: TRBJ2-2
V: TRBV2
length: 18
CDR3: CASSELNWDRGVTGELFF

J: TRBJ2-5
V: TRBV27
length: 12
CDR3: CASGFGEETQYF

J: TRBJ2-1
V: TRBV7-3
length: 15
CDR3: CASSPAGEGGNEQFF

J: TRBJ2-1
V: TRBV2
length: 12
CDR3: CASSEVRGEQFF

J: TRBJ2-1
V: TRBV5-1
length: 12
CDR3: CASSTSRPEQFF

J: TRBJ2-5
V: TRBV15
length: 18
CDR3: CATSTLTPGTDDQETQYF

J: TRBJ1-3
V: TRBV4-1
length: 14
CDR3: CASSRGESGNTIYF

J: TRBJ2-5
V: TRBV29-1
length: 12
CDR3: CSAEWGQETQYF

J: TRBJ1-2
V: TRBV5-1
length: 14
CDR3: CASSWTGVDYGYTF